These 5 T cell receptor beta chains share one sample of origin, sequenced in a study of blood T cell repertoires in COVID-19. Assay used: immunoSEQ multiplex PCR; TCRdb lists only in-frame clones, some missing. The table records under 300,000 clones, about 83% of them present only once. Source material: peripheral blood. These receptors originate from a woman in her forties who had recovered from COVID-19.

The chain uses TRBV5-4 and TRBJ1-1; TRBD1 agrees at 7 bases. Per the germline V gene, CDR1 is SGHNT and CDR2 is YYREEE (reference sequence). V lost 3 bases and J lost 0; bases outside the gene matches: 2. This CDR3 spans 14 amino acids. CDR3 in DNA: TGTGCCAGCAGCTGGGGACAGTTGAACACTGAAGCTTTCTTT. Its protein is CASSWGQLNTEAFF.

This clone was seen a handful of times. The V and J genes are TRBV3-1 (or the pseudogene TRBV3-2) and TRBJ1-5; no firm D call. The CDR3 has 15 amino acids. Trimming left V 0 bases short and J 5 bases short, with 11 bases between. Germline CDR1 is LGHDT and CDR2 is YNNKEL (reference sequence). The DNA of the CDR3 is TGTGCCAGCAGCCAAGACTCCGGGGTTCATCAGCCCCAGCATTTT. Translated, it gives CASSQDSGVHQPQHF.

This chain joins TRBV7-9 and TRBJ1-3; perhaps TRBD1 as D (5 bases). The germline CDR1 and CDR2 sequences are SEHNR and FQNEAQ (reference sequence). CDR3 length: 14 residues. Between the trimmed V and J ends, which lost 4 bases and 2 bases, there was a span of 9 bases. The CDR3 is CASSYQGTGNTIYF. CDR3 DNA: TGTGCCAGCAGCTATCAGGGTACTGGAAACACCATATATTTT.

The rearrangement links TRBV5-4 to TRBJ2-3, with 7 bases matching TRBD2. The J segment lost 1 base and the V segment lost 2 bases, leaving 10 bases of the junction unmatched. This CDR3 has 17 residues. Germline V lookup: CDR1 SGHNT, CDR2 YYREEE (reference sequence). The CDR3 here is CASSFSRSSGGTDTQYF. In nucleotides, the CDR3 is TGTGCCAGCAGCTTCTCCCGTTCCAGCGGGGGCACAGATACGCAGTATTTT.

The chain has TRBV2 and TRBJ2-5; 7 bases fit TRBD1. V shed 7 bases and J 5 bases; nucleotides not matched to a gene: 4. Germline assignment: CDR1 SNHLY and CDR2 FYNNEI. The CDR3 is 12 residues long. The CDR3 sequence: CASKGAGETQYF. CDR3 DNA: TGTGCCAGCAAGGGGGCTGGGGAGACCCAGTACTTC. Together with reference TRBV2 and TRBJ2-5, the CDR3 gives the full variable domain: EPEVTQTPSHQVTQMGQEVILRCVPISNHLYFYWYRQILGQKVEFLVSFYNNEISEKSEIFDDQFSVERPDGSNFTLKIRSTKLEDSAMYFCASKGAGETQYFGPGTRLLVL.